This TCR beta chain was observed in a study of naive and memory T cell subsets. An oligonucleotide containing a UMI was ligated to the 3' end of TCR cDNA. Whole-blood samples were less than 3 ml of peripheral blood from healthy adult volunteers. There are many counts of this clonotype. The antigen is unknown. The SP2 primer and nested alpha and beta constant region primers amplified ligated cDNA in four rounds. TCRdb re-derived calls from the 5' RACE reads in MiXCR, one entry per CDR3 protein. The sample shows more than 45,000 distinct CDR3 sequences, 7.2% of them seen only once. Study-wide points: The RNA method is potentially sensitive to activation and differentiation changes.

This clonotype originated in a male donor in good health.

The CDR3 reads CASSQGPVTNYGYTF. The CDR3 nucleotides are TGTGCCAGCAGCCAAGGTCCAGTCACTAACTATGGCTACACCTTC. The chain carries TRBV3-1 and TRBJ1-2; D gene ambiguous. CDR3 length equals 15 residues. V dropped 1 base and J dropped 0 bases, with 9 bases sitting between them. Germline loops: CDR1 LGHDT, CDR2 YNNKEL (reference sequence).